These 22 T cell receptor beta chains were sequenced from one sample in a study of shared T cell receptors in the human thymus. Profiling relied on immunoSEQ multiplex PCR, and the TCRdb table lists in-frame clones only, not all of them. The sample contains roughly 710,000 clones, around 85% of which appear only once. This sample was shared with a second study, whose subject was human thymus T cells.

Input material: thymocytes. The source of these receptors is a girl in the first two years of life with a congenital heart defect.

This clone came up once. The chain uses TRBV7-9 and TRBJ2-1; 7 bases match TRBD1. V dropped 5 bases and J dropped 10; count of bases not matched to a gene: 14. CDR1 and CDR2 (germline): SEHNR, FQNEAQ (reference sequence). The CDR3 covers 15 residues. CDR3 coding DNA: TGTGCCAGCAGCCCGAAGGGACAGCGCTCCAGGGAGCAGTTCTTC. Protein: CASSPKGQRSREQFF.

The chain has TRBV28 and TRBJ1-1; the match to TRBD1 covers 7 bases. CDR3 size: 18 residues. Germline V gene lookup returns CDR1 MDHEN and CDR2 SYDVKM. V trimming: 6 bases; J trimming: 1 base; junction bases outside the gene matches: 17. CDR3: CASRPFLRQGRKNTEAFF. In DNA form, the CDR3 reads TGTGCCAGCAGACCCTTTCTACGACAGGGCAGGAAGAACACTGAAGCTTTCTTT.

The genes are TRBV4-2 and TRBJ1-1, with a weak D call TRBD1 (5 bases). V was cut by 0 bases and J by 1 base, with 12 bases left in between. CDR3 length: 16 residues. The germline V gene encodes CDR1 LGHNA and CDR2 YNFKEQ. The CDR3 sequence: CASSQDKAGKNTEAFF. CDR3 nucleotide sequence: TGTGCCAGCAGCCAAGATAAGGCAGGGAAGAACACTGAAGCTTTCTTT.

The chain couples TRBV10-3 to TRBJ2-1; 7 bases are shared with TRBD2. Germline V gene lookup returns CDR1 ENHRY and CDR2 SYGVKD. Trimming cost V 5 bases and J 3 bases; bases outside gene matches: 10. CDR3 size: 16 residues. The CDR3 protein is CAISSLSGGVYNEQFF. CDR3 DNA: TGTGCCATCAGTTCCCTCAGTGGGGGGGTCTACAATGAGCAGTTCTTC.

This chain's CDR3 is CASSLNGDTEAFF. The CDR3 DNA sequence: TGTGCCAGCAGTTTGAACGGGGACACTGAAGCTTTCTTT. The J gene is TRBJ1-1, the V gene TRBV27, with unresolved D. The CDR3 extends over 13 amino acids. Trimming cost V 3 bases and J 3 bases, with 8 bases left between them. Germline V gives CDR1 MNHEY, CDR2 SMNVEV (reference sequence).

DNA of the CDR3: TGTGCCAGCAGACCGGGACTAAGATCCTACGAGCAGTACTTC. Residues: CASRPGLRSYEQYF. The chain has TRBV25-1 and TRBJ2-7; the match to TRBD2 covers 7 bases. The CDR3 is 14 residues long. After removal of 6 bases from V and 1 base from J, the junction contained 6 bases not matched to a gene. Germline-derived CDR1 and CDR2 are MGHDK and SYGVNS.

This chain links TRBV28 with TRBJ1-2; D gene unclear. CDR3 length equals 16 residues. Per germline, CDR1 MDHEN and CDR2 SYDVKM. The V gene lost 2 bases and the J gene lost 4 bases, with 17 bases spanning the gap. CDR3 region: CASSLHGRGSRYGYTF. CDR3 DNA: TGTGCCAGCAGTTTACACGGGCGGGGATCCCGCTATGGCTACACCTTC.

The rearrangement joins TRBV5-1 to TRBJ2-3, with D possibly matching TRBD2 (7 bases). This CDR3 is 16 amino acids long. Germline CDR1 and CDR2: SGHRS and YFSETQ. V was shortened by 2 bases and J by 4 bases, with 17 bases between the two germline ends. The CDR3 spells CASSFSGGGGPDTQYF. Written as DNA, the CDR3 is TGCGCCAGCAGCTTCTCTGGGGGGGGCGGCCCAGATACGCAGTATTTT.

The V and J genes are TRBV4-3 and TRBJ2-2; 7 nucleotides line up with TRBD2. The CDR3 covers 16 residues. In germline, CDR1 is LGHNA, CDR2 YSLEER. V shed 1 base, J shed 1 base, and the junction held 3 bases outside the gene matches. CDR3 residues: CASSQALAVNTGELFF. CDR3 nucleotides: TGCGCCAGCAGCCAAGCCCTAGCGGTGAACACCGGGGAGCTGTTTTTT.

The V call is TRBV9, the J call TRBJ1-1; possible D gene TRBD1, 6 bases. From germline, CDR1 is SGDLS and CDR2 YYNGEE. The germline V and J ends were trimmed by 2 bases and 1 base, with 18 bases remaining between them. There are 17 residues in the CDR3. The CDR3 sequence is CASSVSGTNSKNTEAFF. Here the CDR3 DNA reads TGTGCCAGCAGCGTTTCGGGGACAAATTCTAAGAACACTGAAGCTTTCTTT.

V gene TRBV2 combines with J gene TRBJ2-7; weak D call: TRBD1 (6 bases). With 4 bases removed from V and 4 bases from J, the gap between germline ends came to 14 bases. The V gene's germline CDR1 is SNHLY and CDR2 FYNNEI. The CDR3 sequence is 14 residues long. The CDR3 nucleotides read TGTGCCAGCAGTGGGGGGCCGGAATCTTACGAGCAGTACTTC. Translating it yields CASSGGPESYEQYF.

This rearrangement joins TRBV10-1 to TRBJ1-6; D uncertain. Trimming removed 3 bases from V and 14 bases from J, with 11 bases in between. Germline assignment: CDR1 WNHNN and CDR2 SYGVQD (reference sequence). CDR3 length: 12 amino acids. CDR3 coding DNA: TGCGCCAGCAGTGATAATCCACTATCCCTCCACTTT. It translates to CASSDNPLSLHF.

The V call is TRBV6-1, the J call TRBJ2-7; the match to TRBD1 covers 9 bases. V shed 1 base, J shed 2 bases, and the junction held 12 bases outside the gene matches. The CDR3 has 18 amino acids. The V gene's germline CDR1 is MNHNS and CDR2 SASEGT. CDR3 protein: CASSEELDRGVSTYEQYF. CDR3 sequence (DNA): TGTGCCAGCAGTGAAGAACTAGACAGGGGGGTTTCTACCTACGAGCAGTACTTC.

The V gene is TRBV5-4, the J gene TRBJ2-7, with 9 bases aligning to TRBD1. Germline V gene lookup returns CDR1 SGHNT and CDR2 YYREEE (reference sequence). The CDR3 consists of 16 residues. Trimming took 4 bases from V and 2 from J; bases not matched to a gene: 10. The CDR3 DNA reads TGTGCCAGCAGCAATCCGGGACAGGGTTCAACCTACGAGCAGTACTTC. Translation: CASSNPGQGSTYEQYF.

This clone came up once. The chain recombines TRBV6-4 with TRBJ1-3; no firm D call. The ends were cut back, 4 bases at V and 0 bases at J, with 7 bases in the middle. From germline, CDR1 is MRHNA and CDR2 SNTAGT. This CDR3 contains 14 residues. Written as DNA, the CDR3 is TGTGCCAGCAGTGCGGTTGCCTCTGGAAACACCATATATTTT. This codes for CASSAVASGNTIYF.

The V gene is TRBV10-2, the J gene TRBJ1-1, with D possibly being TRBD1 (6 bases). The germline V gene encodes CDR1 WSHSY and CDR2 SAAADI. The CDR3 runs 12 residues. The ends were cut back, 7 bases at V and 7 bases at J, with 13 bases in the middle. The CDR3 reads CASNYRAGEAFF. Written as DNA, the CDR3 is TGCGCCAGCAATTACAGGGCTGGTGAAGCTTTCTTT.

On this clone itself: This specimen includes other DNA sequences encoding the same CDR3. The genes are TRBV9 and TRBJ1-1, with TRBD1 matching over 7 bases. This CDR3 is 14 amino acids long. With V trimmed by 0 bases and J by 3 bases, 2 bases remained unmatched. In germline, CDR1 is SGDLS, CDR2 YYNGEE. The CDR3 reads CASSVGGGDTEAFF. The CDR3 DNA follows: TGTGCCAGCAGCGTAGGAGGGGGCGACACTGAAGCTTTCTTT.

CDR3 DNA: TGCGCCAGCAGCTTGGGACAAGGGCAACTAACTAGGGGCTACACCTTC. As protein: CASSLGQGQLTRGYTF. The chain carries TRBV5-1 and TRBJ1-2; D gene uncertain. Germline values: CDR1 SGHRS, CDR2 YFSETQ. V was cut by 0 bases and J by 8 bases, with 20 bases left in between. The CDR3 extends over 16 amino acids. Drawing the rest from reference TRBV5-1 and TRBJ1-2, the complete variable domain is KAGVTQTPRYLIKTRGQQVTLSCSPISGHRSVSWYQQTPGQGLQFLFEYFSETQRNKGNFPGRFSGRQFSNSRSEMNVSTLELGDSALYLCASSLGQGQLTRGYTFGSGTRLTVV.

The V call is TRBV14, the J call TRBJ1-2; the D gene is possibly TRBD1 (6 bases). The germline V gene encodes CDR1 SGHDN and CDR2 FVKESK. This CDR3 has 16 residues. Trimming removed 1 base at V and 6 bases at J, with 18 bases between. CDR3: CASSQASGVSGNGYTF. CDR3 sequence (DNA): TGTGCCAGCAGCCAAGCTTCAGGGGTTTCCGGGAATGGCTACACCTTC.

The chain joins TRBV4-3 to TRBJ2-1; 9 nucleotides match TRBD2. The CDR3 sequence is 18 residues long. Germline V gives CDR1 LGHNA, CDR2 YSLEER. Losses at the gene ends were 3 bases for V and 8 bases for J; bases not matched to a gene: 17. As DNA, the CDR3 is TGCGCCAGCAGCCATGTTACTAGCGGGTTAGACTTTGGGGATGAGCAGTTCTTC. Its protein is CASSHVTSGLDFGDEQFF.

The V gene is TRBV27, the J gene TRBJ1-1, with 9 bases that match TRBD1. This CDR3 is 16 amino acids long. After removal of 4 bases from V and 1 base from J, the junction contained 7 bases not matched to a gene. CDR1 and CDR2 (germline): MNHEY, SMNVEV (reference sequence). CDR3 bases: TGTGCCAGCAGTTCGCTCCACAGGGGGCAGAACACTGAAGCTTTCTTT. This translates into CASSSLHRGQNTEAFF.

With regard to this clone: Different DNA sequences within this sample yield the same CDR3. V and J are TRBV18 and TRBJ1-2, with 10 bases lining up with TRBD1. The J segment lost 3 bases and the V segment lost 1 base, leaving 2 bases of the junction unmatched. This CDR3 has 15 residues. Germline V gene sequence: CDR1 KGHSH, CDR2 LQKENI. CDR3 in amino acids: CASSPRTGGDYGYTF. The CDR3 DNA reads TGTGCCAGCTCACCACGGACAGGGGGAGACTATGGCTACACCTTC.